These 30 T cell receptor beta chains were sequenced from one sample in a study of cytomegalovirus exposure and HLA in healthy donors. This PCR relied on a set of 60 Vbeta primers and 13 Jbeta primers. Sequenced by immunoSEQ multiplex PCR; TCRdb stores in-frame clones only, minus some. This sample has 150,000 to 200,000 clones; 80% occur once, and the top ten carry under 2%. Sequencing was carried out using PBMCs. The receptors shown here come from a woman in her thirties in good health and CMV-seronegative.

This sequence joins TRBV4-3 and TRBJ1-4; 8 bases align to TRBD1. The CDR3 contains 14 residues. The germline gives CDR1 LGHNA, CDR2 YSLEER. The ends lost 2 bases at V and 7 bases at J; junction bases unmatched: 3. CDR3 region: CASSQTGGGEKLFF. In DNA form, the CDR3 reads TGCGCCAGCAGCCAAACAGGGGGAGGTGAAAAACTGTTTTTT.

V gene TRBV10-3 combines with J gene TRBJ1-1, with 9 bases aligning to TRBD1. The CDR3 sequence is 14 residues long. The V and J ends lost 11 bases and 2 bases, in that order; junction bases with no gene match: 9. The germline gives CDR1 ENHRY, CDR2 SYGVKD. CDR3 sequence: CAAKQGAANTEAFF. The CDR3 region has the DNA TGTGCCGCCAAACAGGGGGCTGCTAACACTGAAGCTTTCTTT.

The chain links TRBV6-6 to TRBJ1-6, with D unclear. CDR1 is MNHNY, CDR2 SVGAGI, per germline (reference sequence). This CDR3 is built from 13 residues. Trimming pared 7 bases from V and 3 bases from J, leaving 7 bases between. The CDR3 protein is CASTGIYNSPLHF. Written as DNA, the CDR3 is TGTGCCAGCACGGGGATCTATAATTCACCCCTCCACTTT.

CDR3 loop: CASSARGAGGNTIYF. CDR3 in DNA: TGTGCCAGCAGCGCCAGGGGGGCAGGGGGAAACACCATATATTTT. The gene calls are TRBV9 and TRBJ1-3; the match to TRBD1 covers 7 bases. The junction had 7 bases not matched to a gene; V was cut back by 3 bases and J by 4 bases. The CDR3 is made up of 15 amino acids. The germline V gene has CDR1 SGDLS and CDR2 YYNGEE.

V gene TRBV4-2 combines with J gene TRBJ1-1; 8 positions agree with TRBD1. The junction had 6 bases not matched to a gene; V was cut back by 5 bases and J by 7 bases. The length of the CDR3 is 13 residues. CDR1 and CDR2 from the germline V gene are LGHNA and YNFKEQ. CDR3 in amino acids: CASSGTGTGEAFF. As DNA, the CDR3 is TGTGCCAGCAGCGGCACCGGGACAGGTGAAGCTTTCTTT.

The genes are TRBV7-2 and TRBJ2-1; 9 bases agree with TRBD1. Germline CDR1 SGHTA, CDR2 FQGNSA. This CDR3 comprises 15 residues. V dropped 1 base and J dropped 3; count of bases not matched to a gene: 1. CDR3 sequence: CASSLDRGLYNEQFF. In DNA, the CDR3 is TGTGCCAGCAGCTTAGACAGGGGGCTCTACAATGAGCAGTTCTTC.

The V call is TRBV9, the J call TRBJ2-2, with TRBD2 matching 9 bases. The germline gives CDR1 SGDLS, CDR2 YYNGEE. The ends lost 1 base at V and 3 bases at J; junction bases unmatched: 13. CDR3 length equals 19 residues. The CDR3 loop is CASSVSIARGGADTGELFF. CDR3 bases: TGTGCCAGCAGCGTATCGATAGCCCGCGGGGGGGCTGACACCGGGGAGCTGTTTTTT.

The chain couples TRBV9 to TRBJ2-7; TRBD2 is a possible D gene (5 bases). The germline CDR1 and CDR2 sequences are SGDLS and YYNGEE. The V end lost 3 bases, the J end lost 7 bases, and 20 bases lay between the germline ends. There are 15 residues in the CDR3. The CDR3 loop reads CASSATGSRGMEQYF. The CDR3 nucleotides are TGTGCCAGCAGCGCAACCGGATCCCGGGGTATGGAGCAGTACTTC.

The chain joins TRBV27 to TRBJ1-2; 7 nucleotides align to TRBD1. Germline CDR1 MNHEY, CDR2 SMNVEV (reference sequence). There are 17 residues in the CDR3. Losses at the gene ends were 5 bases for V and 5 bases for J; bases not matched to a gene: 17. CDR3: CASSPLRAGGRKYGYTF. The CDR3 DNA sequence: TGTGCCAGCAGTCCGCTTAGGGCAGGGGGGAGAAAATATGGCTACACCTTC.

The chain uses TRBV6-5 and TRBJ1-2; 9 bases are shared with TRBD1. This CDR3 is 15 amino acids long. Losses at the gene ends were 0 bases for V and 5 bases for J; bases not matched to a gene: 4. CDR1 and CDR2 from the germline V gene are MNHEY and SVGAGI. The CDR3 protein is CASSYSEGTGYGYTF. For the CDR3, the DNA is TGTGCCAGCAGTTACTCTGAAGGGACAGGGTATGGCTACACCTTC.

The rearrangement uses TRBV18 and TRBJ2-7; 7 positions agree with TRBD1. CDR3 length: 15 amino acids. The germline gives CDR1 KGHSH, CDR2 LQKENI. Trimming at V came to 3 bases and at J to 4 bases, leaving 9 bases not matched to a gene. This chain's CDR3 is CASSPRGLRGYEQYF. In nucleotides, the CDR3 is TGTGCCAGCTCACCTAGGGGGCTGCGAGGGTACGAGCAGTACTTC.

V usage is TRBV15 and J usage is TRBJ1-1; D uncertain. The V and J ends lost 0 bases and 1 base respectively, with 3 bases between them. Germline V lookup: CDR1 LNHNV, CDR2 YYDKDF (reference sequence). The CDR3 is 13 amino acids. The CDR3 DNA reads TGTGCCACCAGCAGAGATAGGAACACTGAAGCTTTCTTT. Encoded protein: CATSRDRNTEAFF.

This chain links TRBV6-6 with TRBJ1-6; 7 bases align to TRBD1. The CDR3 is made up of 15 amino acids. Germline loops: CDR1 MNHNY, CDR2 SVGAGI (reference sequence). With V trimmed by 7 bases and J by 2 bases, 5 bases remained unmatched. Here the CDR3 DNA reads TGTGCCAGCACTCAGGGGGTTACCTATAATTCACCCCTCCACTTT. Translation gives CASTQGVTYNSPLHF.

CDR3: CASSPYRLQGNSYEQYF. The CDR3 DNA sequence: TGTGCCAGCAGTCCGTACCGGTTACAGGGGAATTCCTACGAGCAGTACTTC. The J gene is TRBJ2-7, the V gene TRBV27; 7 bases are shared with TRBD1. Germline V CDR1 and CDR2: MNHEY, SMNVEV (reference sequence). The length of the CDR3 is 17 residues. V lost 5 bases and J lost 1; bases outside the gene matches: 14.

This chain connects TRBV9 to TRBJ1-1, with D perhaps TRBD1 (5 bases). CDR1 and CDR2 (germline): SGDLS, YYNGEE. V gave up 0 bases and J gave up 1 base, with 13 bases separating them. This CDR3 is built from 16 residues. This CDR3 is CASSVAGGEWNTEAFF. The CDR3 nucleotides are TGTGCCAGCAGCGTAGCAGGAGGGGAGTGGAACACTGAAGCTTTCTTT.

Written as DNA, the CDR3 is TGTGCCAGCAGTCCCAGACTAGCGGGATACCTCACAGATACGCAGTATTTT. Its protein is CASSPRLAGYLTDTQYF. The chain employs TRBV27 and TRBJ2-3; the match to TRBD2 covers 11 bases. This CDR3 is 17 amino acids long. Germline-derived CDR1 and CDR2 are MNHEY and SMNVEV (reference sequence). V trimming: 5 bases; J trimming: 2 bases; junction bases outside the gene matches: 9.

CDR3 coding DNA: TGTGCCAGCACGCTAGCGGGAGATACGCAGTATTTT. Protein: CASTLAGDTQYF. This chain uses TRBV6-1 with TRBJ2-3; 8 bases agree with TRBD2. This CDR3 contains 12 residues. J lost 5 bases, V lost 7 bases, and 2 bases had no gene match. Germline V lookup: CDR1 MNHNS, CDR2 SASEGT.

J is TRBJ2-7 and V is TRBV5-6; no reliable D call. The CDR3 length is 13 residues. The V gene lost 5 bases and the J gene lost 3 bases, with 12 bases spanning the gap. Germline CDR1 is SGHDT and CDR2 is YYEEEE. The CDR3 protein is CASSSDIIYEQYF. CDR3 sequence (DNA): TGTGCCAGCAGTTCCGACATAATCTACGAGCAGTACTTC.

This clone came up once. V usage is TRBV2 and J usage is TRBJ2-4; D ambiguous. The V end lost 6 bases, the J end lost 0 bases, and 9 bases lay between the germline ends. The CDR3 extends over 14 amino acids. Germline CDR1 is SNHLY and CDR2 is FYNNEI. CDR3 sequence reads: CASSKTGAKNIQYF. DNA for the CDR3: TGTGCCAGCAGCAAAACGGGAGCCAAAAACATTCAGTACTTC.

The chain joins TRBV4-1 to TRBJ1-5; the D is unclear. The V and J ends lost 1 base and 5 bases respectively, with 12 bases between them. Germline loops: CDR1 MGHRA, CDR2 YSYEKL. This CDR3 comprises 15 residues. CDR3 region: CASSQGGSGDQPQHF. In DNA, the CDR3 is TGCGCCAGCAGCCAAGGGGGAAGCGGTGATCAGCCCCAGCATTTT.

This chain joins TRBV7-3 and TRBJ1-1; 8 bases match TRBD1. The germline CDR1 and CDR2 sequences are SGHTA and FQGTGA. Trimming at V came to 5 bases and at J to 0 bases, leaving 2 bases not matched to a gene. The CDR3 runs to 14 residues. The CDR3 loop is CASSPTGVNTEAFF. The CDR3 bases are TGTGCCAGCAGCCCGACAGGGGTGAACACTGAAGCTTTCTTT.

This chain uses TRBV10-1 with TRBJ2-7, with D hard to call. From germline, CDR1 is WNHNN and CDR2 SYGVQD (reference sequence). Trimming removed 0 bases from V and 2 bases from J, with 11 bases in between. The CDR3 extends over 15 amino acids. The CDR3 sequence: CASSESFGQPYEQYF. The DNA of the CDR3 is TGCGCCAGCAGTGAGTCATTTGGGCAGCCCTACGAGCAGTACTTC.

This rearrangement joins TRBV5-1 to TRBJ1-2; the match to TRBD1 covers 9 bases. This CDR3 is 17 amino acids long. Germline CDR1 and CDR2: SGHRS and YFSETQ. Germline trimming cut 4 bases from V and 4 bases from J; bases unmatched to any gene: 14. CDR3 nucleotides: TGCGCCAGCAGCGCGACGGGACAGGGTAGTTTCGGCTATGGCTACACCTTC. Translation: CASSATGQGSFGYGYTF.

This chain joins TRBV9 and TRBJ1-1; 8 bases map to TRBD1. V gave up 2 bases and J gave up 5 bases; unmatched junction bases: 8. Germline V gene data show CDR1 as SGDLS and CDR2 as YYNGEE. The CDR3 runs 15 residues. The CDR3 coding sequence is TGTGCCAGCAGCGTCGTAGACAGGGGAGGAACTGAAGCTTTCTTT. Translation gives CASSVVDRGGTEAFF. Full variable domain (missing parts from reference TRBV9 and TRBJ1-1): DSGVTQTPKHLITATGQRVTLRCSPRSGDLSVYWYQQSLDQGLQFLIQYYNGEERAKGNILERFSAQQFPDLHSELNLSSLELGDSALYFCASSVVDRGGTEAFFGQGTRLTVV.

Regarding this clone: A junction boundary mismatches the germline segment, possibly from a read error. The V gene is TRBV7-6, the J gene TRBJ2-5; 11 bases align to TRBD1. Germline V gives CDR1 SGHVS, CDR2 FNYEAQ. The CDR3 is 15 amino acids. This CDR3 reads CASSAGDRGIEAQYF. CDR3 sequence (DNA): TGTGCCAGCAGCGCAGGGGACAGGGGGATAGAGGCCCAGTACTTC.

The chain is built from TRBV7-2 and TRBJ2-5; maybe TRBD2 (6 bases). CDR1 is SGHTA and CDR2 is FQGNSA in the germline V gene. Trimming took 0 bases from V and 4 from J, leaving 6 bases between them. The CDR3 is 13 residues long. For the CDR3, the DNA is TGTGCCAGCAGCTTAGCGGGGGGAGAGACCCAGTACTTC. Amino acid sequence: CASSLAGGETQYF.

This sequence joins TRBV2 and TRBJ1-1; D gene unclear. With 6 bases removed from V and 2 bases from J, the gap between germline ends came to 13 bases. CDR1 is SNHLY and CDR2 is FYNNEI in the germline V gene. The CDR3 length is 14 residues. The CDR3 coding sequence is TGTGCCAGCAGCAAACAGAGAGCTAACACTGAAGCTTTCTTT. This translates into CASSKQRANTEAFF.

CDR3 DNA sequence: TGCGCCAGCAGCTTGGACGGGATCACTGAAGCTTTCTTT. Its translation: CASSLDGITEAFF. The chain joins TRBV5-1 to TRBJ1-1; no reliable D call. CDR1 and CDR2 from the germline V gene are SGHRS and YFSETQ. Trimming pared 0 bases from V and 4 bases from J, leaving 7 bases between. CDR3 size: 13 residues.

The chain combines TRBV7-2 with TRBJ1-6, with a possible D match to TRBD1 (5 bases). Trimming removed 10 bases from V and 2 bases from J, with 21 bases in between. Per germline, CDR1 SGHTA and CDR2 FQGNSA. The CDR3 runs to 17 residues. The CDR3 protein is CATKAPSGRAYNSPLHF. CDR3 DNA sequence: TGTGCCACCAAAGCCCCATCCGGCAGGGCCTATAATTCACCCCTCCACTTT.

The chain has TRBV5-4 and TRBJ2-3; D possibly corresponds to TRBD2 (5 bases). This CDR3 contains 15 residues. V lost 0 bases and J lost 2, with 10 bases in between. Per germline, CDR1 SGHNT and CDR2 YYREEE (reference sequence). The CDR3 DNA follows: TGTGCCAGCAGCTTGGGGGCTAGCCTCACAGATACGCAGTATTTT. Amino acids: CASSLGASLTDTQYF. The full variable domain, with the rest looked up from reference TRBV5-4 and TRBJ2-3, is ETGVTQSPTHLIKTRGQQVTLRCSSQSGHNTVSWYQQALGQGPQFIFQYYREEENGRGNFPPRFSGLQFPNYSSELNVNALELDDSALYLCASSLGASLTDTQYFGPGTRLTVL.